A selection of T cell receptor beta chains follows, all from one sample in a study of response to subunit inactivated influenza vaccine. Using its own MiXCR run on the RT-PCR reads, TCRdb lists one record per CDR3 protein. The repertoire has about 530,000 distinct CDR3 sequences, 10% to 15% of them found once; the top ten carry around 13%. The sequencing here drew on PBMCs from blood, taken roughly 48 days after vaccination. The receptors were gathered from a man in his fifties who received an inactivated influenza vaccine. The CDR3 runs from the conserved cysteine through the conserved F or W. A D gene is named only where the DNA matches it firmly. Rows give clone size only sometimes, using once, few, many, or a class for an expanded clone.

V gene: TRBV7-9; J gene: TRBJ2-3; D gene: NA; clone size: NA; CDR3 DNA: TGTGCCAGCAGCTTTGGAAGGGCCCCAGGTTCAGATACGCAGTATTTT; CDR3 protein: CASSFGRAPGSDTQYF
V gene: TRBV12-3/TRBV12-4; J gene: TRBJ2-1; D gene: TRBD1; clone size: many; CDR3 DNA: TGTGCCAGCAGTAAAAGACAGGGAAGCTCCTACAATGAGCAGTTCTTC; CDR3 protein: CASSKRQGSSYNEQFF
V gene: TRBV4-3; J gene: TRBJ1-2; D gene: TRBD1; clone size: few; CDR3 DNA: TGCGCCAGCAGCCAAGGCGGGACAGACTATGGCTACACCTTC; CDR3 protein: CASSQGGTDYGYTF
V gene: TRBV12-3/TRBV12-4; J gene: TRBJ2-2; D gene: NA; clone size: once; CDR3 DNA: TGTGCCAGCACCCCGGGGGAGAACACCGGGGAGCTGTTTTTT; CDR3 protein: CASTPGENTGELFF
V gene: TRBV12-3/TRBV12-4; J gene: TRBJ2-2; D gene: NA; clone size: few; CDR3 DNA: TGTGCCAGCAGTCCCGGGGTCCGTAACACCGGGGAGCTGTTTTTT; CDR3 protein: CASSPGVRNTGELFF
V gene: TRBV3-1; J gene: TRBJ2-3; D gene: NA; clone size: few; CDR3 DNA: TGTGCCAGCAGCCTATTAAGGACGGCTTCGGGGACAGATACGCAGTATTTT; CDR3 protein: CASSLLRTASGTDTQYF
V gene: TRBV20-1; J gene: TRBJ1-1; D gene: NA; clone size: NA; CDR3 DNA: TGCAGTGCTAGTCAGGGAAGCACTGAAGCTTTCTTT; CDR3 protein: CSASQGSTEAFF
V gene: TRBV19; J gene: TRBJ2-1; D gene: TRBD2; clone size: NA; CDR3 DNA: TGTGCCAGTAGTAAATACACCGGGACTAGCGGCAACAATGAGCAGTTCTTC; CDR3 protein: CASSKYTGTSGNNEQFF
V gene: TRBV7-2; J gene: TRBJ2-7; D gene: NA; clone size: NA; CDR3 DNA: TGTGCCAGCAGCTTAGCCCCAGTACCGGCAGGGTACGAGCAGTACTTC; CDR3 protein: CASSLAPVPAGYEQYF
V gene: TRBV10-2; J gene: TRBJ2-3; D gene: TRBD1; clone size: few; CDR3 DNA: TGCGCCAGCGGGGACAGCTTCCTCACAGATACGCAGTATTTT; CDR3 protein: CASGDSFLTDTQYF
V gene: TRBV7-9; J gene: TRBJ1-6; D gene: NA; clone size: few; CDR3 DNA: TGTGCCAGCACGACGGAAATGAATTCACCCCTCCACTTT; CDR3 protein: CASTTEMNSPLHF
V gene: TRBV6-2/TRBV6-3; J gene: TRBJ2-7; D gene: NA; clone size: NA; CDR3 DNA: TGTGCCAGCAGTAGTGGAAAGCGGTCTCCGAACCACGAGCAGTACTTC; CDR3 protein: CASSSGKRSPNHEQYF
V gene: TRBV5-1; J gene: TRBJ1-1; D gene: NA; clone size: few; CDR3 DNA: TGCGCCAGCGGTCCTCGTAGGGGCAGAACTGAAGCTTTCTTT; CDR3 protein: CASGPRRGRTEAFF
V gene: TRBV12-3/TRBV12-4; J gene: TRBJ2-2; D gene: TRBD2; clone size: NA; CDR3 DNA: TGTGCCAGCAGTCCCCGAGAGAGCGGGGGGGCCCACGGGGAGCTGTTTTTT; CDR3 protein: CASSPRESGGAHGELFF
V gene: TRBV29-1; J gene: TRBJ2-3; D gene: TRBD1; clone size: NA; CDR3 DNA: TGCAGCGTTTCCCAGGGGGCGCGGGCAGATACGCAGTATTTT; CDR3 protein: CSVSQGARADTQYF
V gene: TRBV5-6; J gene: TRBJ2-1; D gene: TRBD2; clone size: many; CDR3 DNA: TGTGCCAGCAGCGTAGGGACTAGCGGGTTAAATGAGCAGTTCTTC; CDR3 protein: CASSVGTSGLNEQFF
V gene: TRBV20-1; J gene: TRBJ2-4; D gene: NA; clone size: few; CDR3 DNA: TGCAGTGCTAGTCCCTTTGTAGGGATGGGCAAAAACATTCAGTACTTC; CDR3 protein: CSASPFVGMGKNIQYF
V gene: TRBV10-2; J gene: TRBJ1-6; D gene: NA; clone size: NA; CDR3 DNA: TGCGCCACCGCACCCCTCCACTTT; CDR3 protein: CATAPLHF
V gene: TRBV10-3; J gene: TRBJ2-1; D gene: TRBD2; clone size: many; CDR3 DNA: TGTGCCATCAGTGAACGGGAGGCCAATGAGCAGTTCTTC; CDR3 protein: CAISEREANEQFF
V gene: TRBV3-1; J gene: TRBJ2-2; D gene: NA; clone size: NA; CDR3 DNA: TGTGCCAGCAGCCATCACACCGGGGAGCTGTTTTTT; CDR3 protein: CASSHHTGELFF
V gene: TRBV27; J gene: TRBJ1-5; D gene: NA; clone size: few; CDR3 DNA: TGTGCCAGCAGTCCGCTTAACCTGGGTCAGCCCCAGCATTTT; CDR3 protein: CASSPLNLGQPQHF
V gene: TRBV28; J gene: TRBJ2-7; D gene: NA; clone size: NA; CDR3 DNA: TGTGCCAGCAGTTTATGGGCCGGGGACGAGCAGTACTTC; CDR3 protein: CASSLWAGDEQYF
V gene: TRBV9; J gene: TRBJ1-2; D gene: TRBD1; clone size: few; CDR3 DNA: TGTGCCAGCAGCGTAGAGATAACCGGGACAGGGGTAGCGGGCTACACCTTC; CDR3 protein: CASSVEITGTGVAGYTF
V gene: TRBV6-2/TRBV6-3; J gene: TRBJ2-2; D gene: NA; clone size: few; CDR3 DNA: TGTGCCAGCAGGAGGGTGACCGGGGAGCTGTTTTTT; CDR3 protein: CASRRVTGELFF
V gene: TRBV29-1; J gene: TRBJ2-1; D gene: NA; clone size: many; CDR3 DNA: TGCAGCGTTGATTGGAGGGAGAGGTCCTACAATGAGCAGTTCTTC; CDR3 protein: CSVDWRERSYNEQFF
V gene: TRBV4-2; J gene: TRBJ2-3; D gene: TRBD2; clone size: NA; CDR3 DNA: TGTGCCAGCAGCGGGGTCCCCATAGCGGGAGGAACCCCCACAGATACGCAGTATTTT; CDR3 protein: CASSGVPIAGGTPTDTQYF
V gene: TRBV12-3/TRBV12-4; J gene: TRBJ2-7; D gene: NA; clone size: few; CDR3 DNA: TGTGCCAGCAGTTTAGATACAGGGATAGGCGAGCAGTACTTC; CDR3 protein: CASSLDTGIGEQYF
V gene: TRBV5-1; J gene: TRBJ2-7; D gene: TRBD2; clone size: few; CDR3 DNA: TGCGCCAGCAGCTTGGCCGGAGGACTAGCCCCCTACGAGCAGTACTTC; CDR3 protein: CASSLAGGLAPYEQYF
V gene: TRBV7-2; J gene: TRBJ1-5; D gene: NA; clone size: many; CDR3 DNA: TGTGCCAGCAGCTTAGGAGGGGCGCAGCCCCAGCATTTT; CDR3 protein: CASSLGGAQPQHF
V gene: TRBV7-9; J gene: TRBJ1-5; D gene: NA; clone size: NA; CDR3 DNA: TGTGCCAGCAGCGCCGACACCGACTTTCAGCCCCAGCATTTT; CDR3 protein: CASSADTDFQPQHF
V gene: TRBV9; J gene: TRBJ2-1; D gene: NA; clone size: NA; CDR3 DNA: TGTGCCAGCAGCGTAGAAGGGTCTACCTACAATGAGCAGTTCTTC; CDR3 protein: CASSVEGSTYNEQFF
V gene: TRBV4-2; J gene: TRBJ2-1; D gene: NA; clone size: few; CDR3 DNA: TGTGCCAGCAGCCTCCAAACCCGGTCACTTTTAGGGCCACACAATGAGCAGTTCTTC; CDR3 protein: CASSLQTRSLLGPHNEQFF